The rows below give T cell receptor beta chains drawn from one sample of a study of Ad26.COV2.S vaccination and SARS-CoV-2 variants. Some clones are missing from TCRdb's copy, which holds only in-frame ones; the method was immunoSEQ multiplex PCR. Of about 480,000 clones in the sample, around nine tenths are singletons; the top ten hold roughly 13%. This specimen consisted of peripheral blood, obtained in a trial of Ad26.COV2.S vaccine versus placebo. Receptors were obtained from a person between 18 and 65 years old who received the Ad26.COV2.S COVID-19 vaccine or a placebo. Each CDR3 is given with its conserved first and last residue. The D gene is left open where the match is weak. Size is stated for part of the rows, as once, few or many counts, or as a class when the clone is expanded.

>.|16|TRBV28|.|TRBJ1-5
CASSLSKRVLGQPQHF
TGTGCCAGCAGTTTATCCAAGCGGGTCCTCGGACAGCCCCAGCATTTT
>.|15|TRBV7-3|.|TRBJ2-1
CASSSTPGLYNEQFF
TGTGCCAGCAGCTCGACCCCGGGACTCTACAATGAGCAGTTCTTC
>.|14|TRBV28|.|TRBJ1-5
CASSLRQPNQPQHF
TGTGCCAGCAGTTTACGGCAGCCAAATCAGCCCCAGCATTTT
>TRBD2|15|TRBV25-1|.|TRBJ2-7
CASSDSGTSVYEQYF
TGTGCCAGCAGTGATTCCGGGACTAGCGTCTACGAGCAGTACTTC
>.|11|TRBV12-3/TRBV12-4|.|TRBJ2-7
CASSSGQTQYF
TGTGCCAGCAGTTCTGGACAGACGCAGTACTTC
>TRBD1|16|TRBV19|.|TRBJ2-1
CASSIATGLPYNEQFF
TGTGCCAGTAGTATAGCGACAGGGTTACCTTACAATGAGCAGTTCTTC
>.|12|TRBV27|once|TRBJ2-3
CASSFRRGTQYF
TGTGCCAGCAGTTTTCGTCGCGGTACGCAGTATTTT
>.|14|TRBV2|.|TRBJ1-3
CASRTITTGNTIYF
TGTGCCAGCAGAACGATCACTACTGGAAACACCATATATTTT
>.|16|TRBV4-3|.|TRBJ1-6
CASSQDRAAYNSPLHF
TGCGCCAGCAGCCAAGATCGGGCCGCCTATAATTCACCCCTCCACTTT
>.|14|TRBV7-8|.|TRBJ2-1
CASSPSGSLGEQFF
TGTGCCAGCAGCCCCTCGGGGTCATTAGGTGAGCAGTTCTTC
>TRBD1|15|TRBV9|.|TRBJ1-1
CASTPSGQFNTEAFF
TGTGCCAGCACCCCCTCGGGACAGTTCAACACTGAAGCTTTCTTT
>.|17|TRBV7-2|.|TRBJ1-3
CASSLATLQSSGNTIYF
TGTGCCAGCAGCTTAGCGACCCTACAGAGCTCTGGAAACACCATATATTTT
>TRBD1|14|TRBV6-6|.|TRBJ2-4
CASSYDRGGNIQYF
TGTGCCAGCAGTTACGACAGGGGAGGAAACATTCAGTACTTC
>.|11|TRBV20-1|.|TRBJ2-7
CSAKLTYEQYF
TGCAGTGCTAAGCTAACCTACGAGCAGTACTTC
>.|11|TRBV6-5|once|TRBJ1-4
CASATGEKLFF
TGTGCCAGCGCAACTGGGGAAAAACTGTTTTTT
>TRBD1|16|TRBV7-9|.|TRBJ2-5
CASSLPGTGVGETQYF
TGTGCCAGCAGCTTACCCGGGACAGGGGTGGGGGAGACCCAGTACTTC
>TRBD1|20|TRBV4-1|.|TRBJ1-6
CASSLISGGQGSSYNSPLHF
TGCGCCAGCAGCCTGATATCGGGTGGACAGGGAAGCTCCTATAATTCACCCCTCCACTTT
>.|15|TRBV7-9|.|TRBJ2-6
CASSHELSGANVLTF
TGTGCCAGCAGCCACGAGCTCTCTGGGGCCAACGTCCTGACTTTC
>TRBD1|15|TRBV3-1/TRBV3-2|.|TRBJ2-5
CASSHTGQGQETQYF
TGTGCCAGCAGCCATACCGGACAGGGCCAAGAGACCCAGTACTTC
>.|18|TRBV7-9|.|TRBJ1-5
CASSSTPSGTYSNQPQHF
TGTGCCAGCAGCTCAACTCCTTCCGGGACCTATAGCAATCAGCCCCAGCATTTT
>.|16|TRBV27|.|TRBJ2-6
CASSPRQLSGANVLTF
TGTGCCAGCAGTCCGCGACAGCTCTCTGGGGCCAACGTCCTGACTTTC
>TRBD1|13|TRBV30|.|TRBJ1-2
CAWSDLTGNGYTF
TGTGCCTGGAGTGACCTGACAGGGAATGGCTACACCTTC
>TRBD1|16|TRBV28|.|TRBJ2-7
CASSSGQVSSSYEQYF
TGTGCCAGCAGTTCGGGACAGGTCTCCAGCTCCTACGAGCAGTACTTC
>.|15|TRBV7-2|.|TRBJ1-2
CASSLASTGEGGYTF
TGTGCCAGCAGCTTAGCGAGCACAGGCGAAGGTGGCTACACCTTC
>.|13|TRBV7-2|once|TRBJ1-2
CASSPGPNYGYTF
TGTGCCAGCAGCCCGGGGCCCAACTATGGCTACACCTTC
>.|14|TRBV7-9|.|TRBJ2-1
CASSLAISDDEQFF
TGTGCCAGCAGCTTAGCGATATCCGACGATGAGCAGTTCTTC
>.|13|TRBV28|once|TRBJ1-5
CASSFQVNQPQHF
TGTGCCAGCAGTTTTCAGGTCAATCAGCCCCAGCATTTT
>.|13|TRBV5-1|.|TRBJ2-3
CASSFTGTDTQYF
TGCGCCAGCAGCTTTACAGGCACAGATACGCAGTATTTT
>.|17|TRBV3-1/TRBV3-2|.|TRBJ2-2
CASSQTSGTGNTGELFF
TGTGCCAGCAGCCAGACCAGCGGCACAGGCAACACCGGGGAGCTGTTTTTT
>.|12|TRBV19|once|TRBJ1-3
CASGDSGNTIYF
TGTGCGAGTGGTGACTCTGGAAACACCATATATTTT
>TRBD1|15|TRBV6-1|.|TRBJ1-5
CASSEIWDRDQPQHF
TGTGCCAGCAGTGAAATTTGGGACAGGGATCAGCCCCAGCATTTT
>TRBD1|15|TRBV9|.|TRBJ1-1
CASSEATGRGTEAFF
TGTGCCAGCAGCGAGGCGACAGGGAGAGGCACTGAAGCTTTCTTT
>TRBD2|18|TRBV30|.|TRBJ2-3
CAWSRVAGGRMSTDTQYF
TGTGCCTGGAGTCGGGTAGCGGGAGGCCGAATGAGCACAGATACGCAGTATTTT
>.|15|TRBV14|.|TRBJ2-1
CASSPRGESYNEQFF
TGTGCCAGCAGCCCCAGGGGGGAGAGTTACAATGAGCAGTTCTTC
>.|13|TRBV28|.|TRBJ2-5
CASSGLVMGAQYF
TGTGCCAGCAGCGGTCTCGTGATGGGGGCCCAGTACTTC
>TRBD1|15|TRBV27|.|TRBJ2-1
CASRPKGASYNEQFF
TGTGCCAGCAGACCAAAGGGGGCCTCCTACAATGAGCAGTTCTTC
>.|11|TRBV11-2|.|TRBJ2-5
CASSFHGTQYF
TGTGCCAGCAGCTTCCACGGGACCCAGTACTTC
>TRBD2|13|TRBV2|.|TRBJ2-1
CVGLAGVRGEQFF
TGTGTAGGACTGGCGGGAGTACGTGGTGAGCAGTTCTTC
>TRBD2|15|TRBV11-2|.|TRBJ2-7
CASSLLTSASYEQYF
TGTGCCAGCAGCTTACTTACTAGCGCCTCCTACGAGCAGTACTTC
>TRBD1|17|TRBV6-2/TRBV6-3|.|TRBJ2-2
CASSKPLQGANTGELFF
TGTGCCAGCAGCAAGCCCCTACAGGGGGCGAACACCGGGGAGCTGTTTTTT
>.|14|TRBV5-1|once|TRBJ1-2
CASSLESVNYGYTF
TGCGCCAGCAGCTTGGAGTCCGTTAACTATGGCTACACCTTC
>.|16|TRBV7-9|.|TRBJ1-3
CASSEWGVFAGNTIYF
TGTGCCAGCAGTGAGTGGGGGGTCTTCGCTGGAAACACCATATATTTT
>.|14|TRBV4-3|.|TRBJ2-7
CASSQGRARGEQYF
TGCGCCAGCAGCCAAGGCCGAGCCCGGGGCGAGCAGTACTTC
>.|15|TRBV9|.|TRBJ1-2
CASTSSGGDNYGYTF
TGTGCCAGCACCAGCTCGGGGGGTGATAACTATGGCTACACCTTC
>.|12|TRBV9|.|TRBJ1-3
CASSPTGNTIYF
TGTGCCAGCAGCCCCACGGGCAACACCATATATTTT
>.|16|TRBV9|many|TRBJ2-2
CASSVALRVNTGELFF
TGTGCCAGCAGCGTAGCCCTACGGGTGAATACCGGGGAGCTGTTTTTT
>.|17|TRBV6-4|.|TRBJ2-1
CASSALPTTLSYNEQFF
TGTGCCAGCAGTGCTCTTCCGACTACCCTATCCTACAATGAGCAGTTCTTC
>.|15|TRBV7-6|.|TRBJ2-7
CASSRNPGDAYEQYF
TGTGCCAGCAGCAGGAATCCAGGGGACGCCTACGAGCAGTACTTC
>TRBD1|16|TRBV7-2|.|TRBJ2-2
CASSPPTGAITGELFF
TGTGCCAGCAGCCCCCCGACAGGGGCGATCACCGGGGAGCTGTTTTTT
>.|12|TRBV7-2|.|TRBJ2-7
CASSLPGLEQYF
TGTGCCAGCAGCTTACCGGGCTTAGAGCAGTACTTC
>TRBD1|11|TRBV19|.|TRBJ2-1
CASSTDRGQFF
TGTGCCAGTAGTACGGACAGGGGACAGTTCTTC
>TRBD1|14|TRBV3-1/TRBV3-2|.|TRBJ1-2
CASSHRGQGYGYTF
TGTGCCAGCAGCCACAGGGGGCAGGGCTATGGCTACACCTTC
>.|17|TRBV6-1|.|TRBJ2-7
CASSAPPGQIFSYEQYF
TGTGCCAGCAGTGCCCCTCCGGGACAAATTTTCTCCTACGAGCAGTACTTC
>.|17|TRBV7-6|.|TRBJ2-5
CASSLDSTLTYQETQYF
TGTGCCAGCAGCTTAGATTCGACACTTACTTACCAAGAGACCCAGTACTTC
>.|16|TRBV3-1/TRBV3-2|.|TRBJ2-4
CASSPPAAYTGNIQYF
TGTGCCAGCAGCCCGCCAGCGGCCTATACAGGAAACATTCAGTACTTC
>.|12|TRBV2|.|TRBJ2-1
CASSKGLGKQFF
TGTGCCAGCAGCAAGGGACTCGGGAAGCAGTTCTTC
>.|14|TRBV7-2|once|TRBJ2-2
CASTGRAGTGELFF
TGTGCCAGCACCGGCCGGGCCGGAACCGGGGAGCTGTTTTTT
>.|12|TRBV28|.|TRBJ1-2
CVSSRGGRGYTF
TGTGTCAGCAGCCGCGGTGGTAGGGGCTACACCTTC
>.|15|TRBV28|.|TRBJ1-4
CASIYQGGPNEKLFF
TGTGCCAGCATATACCAGGGAGGGCCTAATGAAAAACTGTTTTTT